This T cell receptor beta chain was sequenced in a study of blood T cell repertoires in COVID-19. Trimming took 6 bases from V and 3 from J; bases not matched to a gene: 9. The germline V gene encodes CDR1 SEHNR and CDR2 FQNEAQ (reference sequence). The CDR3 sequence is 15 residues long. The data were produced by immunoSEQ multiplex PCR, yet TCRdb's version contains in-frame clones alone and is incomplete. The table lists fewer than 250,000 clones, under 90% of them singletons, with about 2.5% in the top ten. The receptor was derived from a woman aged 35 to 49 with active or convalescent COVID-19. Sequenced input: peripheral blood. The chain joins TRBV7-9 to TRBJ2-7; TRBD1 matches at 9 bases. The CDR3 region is CASSSQGAGFYEQYF. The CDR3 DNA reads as TGTGCCAGCAGTTCACAGGGGGCGGGCTTCTACGAGCAGTACTTC.